This is a list of T cell receptor beta chains from one sample in a study of blood T cell repertoires in COVID-19. Here immunoSEQ multiplex PCR was the method, and the copy in TCRdb shows in-frame clones only, minus some. The sample lists about 27,000 clones; 70% to 90% were seen once. Material for sequencing was peripheral blood. The receptors were gathered from a human donor in a cohort sampled during active COVID-19. CDR3s leave out the opening cysteine and the closing phenylalanine or tryptophan. The size entry is marked missing in some rows and otherwise reads once, few, many or a size class.

V: TRBV5-1
J: TRBJ2-3
size: -
CDR3: ASSLGDRATDTQY

V: TRBV2
J: TRBJ1-1
size: -
CDR3: ASSPDRAAF

V: TRBV29-1
J: TRBJ2-3
size: -
CDR3: SVALGHTQY

V: TRBV4-1
J: TRBJ1-1
size: -
CDR3: ASSQGTGGGTEAF

V: TRBV3-1/TRBV3-2
J: TRBJ1-1
size: -
CDR3: ASSQDLTGAEAF

V: TRBV28
J: TRBJ1-1
size: once
CDR3: ASSFVPGGGGEAF

V: TRBV3-1/TRBV3-2
J: TRBJ2-3
size: once
CDR3: ASSQARGEWTDTQY

V: TRBV6-5
J: TRBJ2-2
size: few
CDR3: ASSSQGVVTGELF

V: TRBV10-3
J: TRBJ2-2
size: -
CDR3: AISVSGGTGELF

V: TRBV24-1
J: TRBJ1-5
size: -
CDR3: ATSDLAGDHSNQPQH

V: TRBV28
J: TRBJ1-6
size: -
CDR3: ASTWTGLYNSPLH

V: TRBV29-1
J: TRBJ2-3
size: once
CDR3: SVALQGGDTQY

V: TRBV3-1/TRBV3-2
J: TRBJ2-3
size: -
CDR3: ASSQYSGGASDTQY

V: TRBV4-1
J: TRBJ2-5
size: -
CDR3: ASSQAETQY

V: TRBV24-1
J: TRBJ2-3
size: -
CDR3: ATSIAGLGDTQY

V: TRBV29-1
J: TRBJ1-3
size: -
CDR3: SALSGNTIY

V: TRBV28
J: TRBJ1-1
size: -
CDR3: ASSGQGNTEAF

V: TRBV5-1
J: TRBJ2-1
size: once
CDR3: ASSLQGNEQF

V: TRBV27
J: TRBJ2-3
size: -
CDR3: ASSPRELNLLPRTQY

V: TRBV27
J: TRBJ2-3
size: -
CDR3: ASRGGQGPPPLTDTQY

V: TRBV3-1/TRBV3-2
J: TRBJ2-5
size: -
CDR3: ASSQLGSGGPIVETQY

V: TRBV7-9
J: TRBJ1-1
size: -
CDR3: ASSFEQGSAF

V: TRBV28
J: TRBJ2-2
size: -
CDR3: GTRFIGGGTGELF

V: TRBV19
J: TRBJ2-3
size: -
CDR3: ASSIGGREADTQY

V: TRBV19
J: TRBJ2-7
size: -
CDR3: ASSIDLGDRSQTEQY

V: TRBV6-6
J: TRBJ2-5
size: -
CDR3: ASSYSTSGFQETQY

V: TRBV19
J: TRBJ2-3
size: -
CDR3: ASSIDEGADTQY

V: TRBV5-6
J: TRBJ2-7
size: once
CDR3: ASSLDRVGEQY

V: TRBV5-1
J: TRBJ2-3
size: once
CDR3: ASSSSGTAKVTDTQY

V: TRBV6-6
J: TRBJ2-1
size: -
CDR3: ASSYSRQGWDEQF

V: TRBV15
J: TRBJ2-3
size: -
CDR3: ATSRRLAGDGTDTQY

V: TRBV15
J: TRBJ1-1
size: -
CDR3: ATSRGQGGTEAF

V: TRBV10-2
J: TRBJ2-7
size: -
CDR3: ASSYRVHEQY

V: TRBV28
J: TRBJ1-1
size: -
CDR3: ASSPDRTNTEAF

V: TRBV4-1
J: TRBJ2-1
size: -
CDR3: ASSQGSRVGGGNEQF

V: TRBV3-1/TRBV3-2
J: TRBJ2-2
size: -
CDR3: ASSQGQGTGELF

V: TRBV5-1
J: TRBJ1-6
size: few
CDR3: ASSFEGTGLGSPLH

V: TRBV3-1/TRBV3-2
J: TRBJ1-2
size: -
CDR3: ASSQEREAGGYT

V: TRBV5-1
J: TRBJ1-2
size: -
CDR3: ASSLATGGDGYT

V: TRBV24-1
J: TRBJ2-5
size: -
CDR3: ATSDHGQVESQY

V: TRBV5-4
J: TRBJ2-1
size: -
CDR3: ASSQTGNEQF

V: TRBV7-2
J: TRBJ2-5
size: -
CDR3: ASSIGTSGGETQY

V: TRBV30
J: TRBJ2-5
size: -
CDR3: AWKGGGRETQY

V: TRBV28
J: TRBJ1-2
size: -
CDR3: ASSFTDRVGYT

V: TRBV11-2
J: TRBJ2-4
size: -
CDR3: ASSSLFSTGVKNIQY

V: TRBV7-8
J: TRBJ2-3
size: -
CDR3: ASSSRVGGDTQY

V: TRBV13
J: TRBJ2-4
size: -
CDR3: ASSLPLAKNIQY

V: TRBV28
J: TRBJ2-5
size: -
CDR3: ASSLHSGQKETQY

V: TRBV4-1
J: TRBJ2-7
size: -
CDR3: ASSPGQAFSGEQY

V: TRBV12-3/TRBV12-4
J: TRBJ2-2
size: once
CDR3: ASSPNAGELF

V: TRBV11-2
J: TRBJ2-7
size: -
CDR3: ASEQDSFSYEQY

V: TRBV18
J: TRBJ1-5
size: -
CDR3: ASSPAEGQGQH

V: TRBV11-3
J: TRBJ2-2
size: -
CDR3: ASNQGSNTGELF

V: TRBV7-8
J: TRBJ1-5
size: few
CDR3: ASCRVGEPQH

V: TRBV6-2/TRBV6-3
J: TRBJ2-2
size: -
CDR3: ASSYSVPGVRTGELF

V: TRBV5-1
J: TRBJ2-1
size: -
CDR3: ASSLDRPGFLF

V: TRBV19
J: TRBJ1-1
size: -
CDR3: ASSTRDRNTEAF

V: TRBV7-9
J: TRBJ2-2
size: -
CDR3: ASSITSGGNTGELF